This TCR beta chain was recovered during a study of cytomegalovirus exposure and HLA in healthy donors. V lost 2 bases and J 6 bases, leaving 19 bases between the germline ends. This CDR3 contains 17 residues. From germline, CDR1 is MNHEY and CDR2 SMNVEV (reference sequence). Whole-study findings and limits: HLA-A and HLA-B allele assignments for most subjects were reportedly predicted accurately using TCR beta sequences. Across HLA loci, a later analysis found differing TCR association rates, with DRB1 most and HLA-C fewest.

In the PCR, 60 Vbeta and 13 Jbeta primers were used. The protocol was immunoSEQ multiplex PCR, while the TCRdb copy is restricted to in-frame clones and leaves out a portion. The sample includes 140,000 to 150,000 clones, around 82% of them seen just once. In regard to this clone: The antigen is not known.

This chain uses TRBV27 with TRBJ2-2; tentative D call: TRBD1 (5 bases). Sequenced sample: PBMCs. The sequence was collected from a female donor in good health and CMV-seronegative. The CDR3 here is CASSLQGPGFASGELFF. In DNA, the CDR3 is TGTGCCAGCAGTTTACAGGGCCCGGGTTTTGCGTCCGGGGAGCTGTTTTTT.